The rows below give T cell receptor beta chains drawn from one sample of a study of shared clonotypes between healthy human individuals. Clones were sequenced by immunoSEQ multiplex PCR, and TCRdb holds only the in-frame ones, with some missing. The sample lists about 340,000 clones; 73% were seen once. Sequenced input: memory CD4+ T cells sorted from blood. These receptors came from a man under 40 in good health. Both conserved end residues are part of each CDR3. The D gene is left open where the match is weak. Clone size is shown for a subset of rows, as once, few, many or a class of expanded clone.

j_call: TRBJ2-5; d_call: .; v_call: TRBV18; cdr3_length: 16; clone_size: .; cdr3_aa: CASSPFRQQHQETQYF; cdr3_nt: TGTGCCAGCTCACCATTTAGGCAGCAACACCAAGAGACCCAGTACTTC
j_call: TRBJ1-5; d_call: .; v_call: TRBV27; cdr3_length: 14; clone_size: few; cdr3_aa: CASSFRGRNQPQHF; cdr3_nt: TGTGCCAGCAGTTTTAGGGGACGCAATCAGCCCCAGCATTTT
j_call: TRBJ2-1; d_call: .; v_call: TRBV19; cdr3_length: 14; clone_size: .; cdr3_aa: CASSQGVRYNEQFF; cdr3_nt: TGTGCCAGTAGTCAGGGAGTCCGCTACAATGAGCAGTTCTTC
j_call: TRBJ1-3; d_call: .; v_call: TRBV9; cdr3_length: 14; clone_size: .; cdr3_aa: CASSPGASGNTIYF; cdr3_nt: TGTGCCAGCAGCCCGGGCGCCTCTGGAAACACCATATATTTT
j_call: TRBJ1-1; d_call: .; v_call: TRBV5-1; cdr3_length: 13; clone_size: .; cdr3_aa: CASSLKGGTEAFF; cdr3_nt: TGCGCCAGCAGCTTGAAAGGGGGCACTGAAGCTTTCTTT
j_call: TRBJ1-4; d_call: .; v_call: TRBV4-2; cdr3_length: 15; clone_size: .; cdr3_aa: CASSQQTAEAEKLFF; cdr3_nt: TGTGCCAGCAGCCAACAAACAGCCGAAGCTGAAAAACTGTTTTTT
j_call: TRBJ2-5; d_call: TRBD1; v_call: TRBV10-3; cdr3_length: 14; clone_size: .; cdr3_aa: CAINPSTGEETQYF; cdr3_nt: TGTGCCATCAACCCCTCGACAGGGGAAGAGACCCAGTACTTC
j_call: TRBJ2-7; d_call: .; v_call: TRBV20-1; cdr3_length: 11; clone_size: .; cdr3_aa: CSAREDYEQYF; cdr3_nt: TGCAGTGCTAGAGAAGACTACGAGCAGTACTTC
j_call: TRBJ1-3; d_call: TRBD1; v_call: TRBV19; cdr3_length: 16; clone_size: .; cdr3_aa: CASSPGQRISGNTIYF; cdr3_nt: TGTGCCAGTAGCCCGGGACAGAGGATCTCTGGAAACACCATATATTTT
j_call: TRBJ2-6; d_call: .; v_call: TRBV2; cdr3_length: 17; clone_size: .; cdr3_aa: CASSPRQLLSGANVLTF; cdr3_nt: TGTGCCAGCAGTCCCAGACAGCTATTATCTGGGGCCAACGTCCTGACTTTC
j_call: TRBJ2-4; d_call: .; v_call: TRBV6-5; cdr3_length: 12; clone_size: .; cdr3_aa: CASTSGFDIQYF; cdr3_nt: TGTGCCAGCACCTCAGGCTTTGACATTCAGTACTTC
j_call: TRBJ1-5; d_call: TRBD1; v_call: TRBV18; cdr3_length: 15; clone_size: .; cdr3_aa: CASSTGGGGNQPQHF; cdr3_nt: TGTGCCAGCTCTACAGGGGGCGGGGGCAATCAGCCCCAGCATTTT
j_call: TRBJ2-5; d_call: TRBD2; v_call: TRBV15; cdr3_length: 16; clone_size: .; cdr3_aa: CATSRGSGRGEETQYF; cdr3_nt: TGTGCCACCAGCAGAGGGAGCGGGAGAGGGGAAGAGACCCAGTACTTC
j_call: TRBJ1-2; d_call: TRBD1; v_call: TRBV27; cdr3_length: 18; clone_size: .; cdr3_aa: CASRHTRTGARPNYGYTF; cdr3_nt: TGTGCCAGCCGGCACACTAGGACAGGGGCCAGGCCTAACTATGGCTACACCTTC
j_call: TRBJ2-6; d_call: TRBD1; v_call: TRBV7-8; cdr3_length: 19; clone_size: .; cdr3_aa: CASSLGRTGATSGANVLTF; cdr3_nt: TGTGCCAGCAGCTTAGGGAGGACAGGGGCGACCTCTGGGGCCAACGTCCTGACTTTC
j_call: TRBJ1-1; d_call: .; v_call: TRBV29-1; cdr3_length: 13; clone_size: .; cdr3_aa: CSVERGTNTEAFF; cdr3_nt: TGCAGCGTTGAACGGGGGACGAACACTGAAGCTTTCTTT
j_call: TRBJ1-5; d_call: .; v_call: TRBV5-1; cdr3_length: 14; clone_size: once; cdr3_aa: CASSLEASSQPQHF; cdr3_nt: TGCGCCAGCAGCTTGGAGGCCAGCTCACAGCCCCAGCATTTT
j_call: TRBJ2-1; d_call: .; v_call: TRBV9; cdr3_length: 12; clone_size: .; cdr3_aa: CASSVVLGEQFF; cdr3_nt: TGTGCCAGCAGCGTAGTCCTCGGTGAGCAGTTCTTC
j_call: TRBJ1-1; d_call: .; v_call: TRBV6-6; cdr3_length: 13; clone_size: .; cdr3_aa: CASYVGMNTEAFF; cdr3_nt: TGTGCCAGCTATGTCGGGATGAACACTGAAGCTTTCTTT
j_call: TRBJ2-1; d_call: .; v_call: TRBV25-1; cdr3_length: 15; clone_size: .; cdr3_aa: CASLYGYQAYNEQFF; cdr3_nt: TGTGCCAGCCTTTATGGATACCAAGCCTACAATGAGCAGTTCTTC
j_call: TRBJ2-3; d_call: TRBD2; v_call: TRBV9; cdr3_length: 16; clone_size: .; cdr3_aa: CASSVGSSGRTDTQYF; cdr3_nt: TGTGCCAGCAGCGTAGGGTCTAGCGGACGCACAGATACGCAGTATTTT
j_call: TRBJ2-5; d_call: .; v_call: TRBV4-1; cdr3_length: 12; clone_size: .; cdr3_aa: CASSHPLETQYF; cdr3_nt: TGCGCCAGCAGCCACCCGTTAGAGACCCAGTACTTC
j_call: TRBJ2-2; d_call: .; v_call: TRBV9; cdr3_length: 13; clone_size: .; cdr3_aa: CASSARESGELFF; cdr3_nt: TGTGCCAGCAGCGCCCGGGAGTCCGGGGAGCTGTTTTTT
j_call: TRBJ2-1; d_call: TRBD2; v_call: TRBV25-1; cdr3_length: 14; clone_size: .; cdr3_aa: CASSRAGRNNEQFF; cdr3_nt: TGTGCCAGCAGTAGAGCGGGGCGAAACAATGAGCAGTTCTTC
j_call: TRBJ2-4; d_call: .; v_call: TRBV2; cdr3_length: 16; clone_size: .; cdr3_aa: CASSVTPIGGGNIQYF; cdr3_nt: TGTGCCAGCAGTGTTACCCCAATAGGGGGAGGTAACATTCAGTACTTC
j_call: TRBJ2-7; d_call: .; v_call: TRBV29-1; cdr3_length: 13; clone_size: many; cdr3_aa: CSVVSTPQSEQYF; cdr3_nt: TGCAGCGTTGTATCTACCCCACAAAGCGAGCAGTACTTC
j_call: TRBJ2-1; d_call: TRBD2; v_call: TRBV7-2; cdr3_length: 15; clone_size: .; cdr3_aa: CASRLGLAEYNEQFF; cdr3_nt: TGTGCCAGCAGGCTTGGGCTAGCGGAGTACAATGAGCAGTTCTTC
j_call: TRBJ2-7; d_call: TRBD2; v_call: TRBV28; cdr3_length: 12; clone_size: .; cdr3_aa: CATDSGRYEQYF; cdr3_nt: TGTGCCACAGACAGCGGGAGGTACGAGCAGTACTTC
j_call: TRBJ1-1; d_call: TRBD1; v_call: TRBV2; cdr3_length: 14; clone_size: .; cdr3_aa: CASAKTGLNTEAFF; cdr3_nt: TGTGCCAGTGCCAAGACAGGGTTGAACACTGAAGCTTTCTTT
j_call: TRBJ2-5; d_call: .; v_call: TRBV4-2; cdr3_length: 14; clone_size: .; cdr3_aa: CASSPEVGRETQYF; cdr3_nt: TGTGCCAGCAGCCCGGAGGTGGGGAGAGAGACCCAGTACTTC
j_call: TRBJ2-2; d_call: .; v_call: TRBV18; cdr3_length: 14; clone_size: .; cdr3_aa: CASSPSSETGELFF; cdr3_nt: TGTGCCAGCTCACCCTCGAGCGAGACCGGGGAGCTGTTTTTT
j_call: TRBJ2-5; d_call: .; v_call: TRBV7-2; cdr3_length: 15; clone_size: .; cdr3_aa: CARSLYARGSYGQYF; cdr3_nt: TGTGCCCGCAGCTTATACGCCAGGGGCTCCTACGGGCAGTACTTC
j_call: TRBJ1-2; d_call: .; v_call: TRBV28; cdr3_length: 16; clone_size: few; cdr3_aa: CASSPYPPPGTYGYTF; cdr3_nt: TGTGCCAGCAGTCCCTACCCTCCACCGGGAACCTATGGCTACACCTTC